This TCR beta chain was observed in a study of neurological immune-mediated disorders. Regarding the study as a whole: When the repertoires were grouped phylogenetically, those of 18 of the 34 multiple sclerosis patients came together in a single cluster of related CDR3 sequences, which points to a possible repertoire-level signature.

The authors obtained over 160 million TCR-beta sequences from 15-18 subjects per sequencing run. One entry per CDR3 protein results from TCRdb running MiXCR on the 5' RACE reads. The profile covers 70,000 or so distinct CDR3 sequences, with 2.5% to 4% appearing a single time and roughly 5.2% taken by the ten largest. This clonotype was seen many times. As yet, its antigen is unknown. The CDR3 has 13 residues. Trimming at V came to 7 bases and at J to 9 bases, leaving 9 bases not matched to a gene. Sequencing input: PBMCs. This TCR came from a woman between 50 and 59 years old with multiple sclerosis. The chain carries TRBV12-3 or TRBV12-4 and TRBJ2-1; 7 nucleotides align to TRBD1. This CDR3 reads CASTTTGVREQFF. As DNA, the CDR3 is TGTGCCAGCACAACCACAGGGGTCCGTGAGCAGTTCTTC.